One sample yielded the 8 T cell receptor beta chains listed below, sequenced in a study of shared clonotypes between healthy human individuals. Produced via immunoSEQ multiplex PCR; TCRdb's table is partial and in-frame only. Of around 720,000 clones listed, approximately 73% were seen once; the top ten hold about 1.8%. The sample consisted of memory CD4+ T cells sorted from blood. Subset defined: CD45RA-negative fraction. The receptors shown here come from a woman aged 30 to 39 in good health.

DNA for the CDR3: TGTGCCAGCAGTAGAGACGAGCAGTACTTC. Protein: CASSRDEQYF. The V call is TRBV2, the J call TRBJ2-7; no reliable D call. CDR1 and CDR2 from the germline V gene are SNHLY and FYNNEI. V shed 5 bases and J shed 5 bases, with 4 bases lying between them. The CDR3 spans 10 residues.

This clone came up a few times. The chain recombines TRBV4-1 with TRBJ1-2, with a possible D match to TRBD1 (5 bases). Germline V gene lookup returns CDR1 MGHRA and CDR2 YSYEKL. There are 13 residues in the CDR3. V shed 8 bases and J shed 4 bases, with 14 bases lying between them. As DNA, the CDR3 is TGCGCCAGCTCATCCGGGACCTTCTATGGCTACACCTTC. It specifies CASSSGTFYGYTF.

CDR3 loop: CASSERAGGTSDEQFF. The DNA of the CDR3 is TGTGCCAGCAGTGAACGAGCGGGAGGGACCTCAGATGAGCAGTTCTTC. The rearrangement links TRBV6-1 to TRBJ2-1; 10 bases line up with TRBD2. This CDR3 is 16 amino acids long. Germline V lookup: CDR1 MNHNS, CDR2 SASEGT. Trimming cost V 2 bases and J 8 bases; bases outside gene matches: 9.

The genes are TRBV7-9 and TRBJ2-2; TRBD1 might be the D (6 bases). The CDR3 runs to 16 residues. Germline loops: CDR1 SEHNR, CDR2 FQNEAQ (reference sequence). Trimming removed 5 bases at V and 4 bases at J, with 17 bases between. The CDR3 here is CASSPRTASSTGELFF. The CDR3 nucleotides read TGTGCCAGCAGCCCACGGACAGCTTCGAGCACCGGGGAGCTGTTTTTT.

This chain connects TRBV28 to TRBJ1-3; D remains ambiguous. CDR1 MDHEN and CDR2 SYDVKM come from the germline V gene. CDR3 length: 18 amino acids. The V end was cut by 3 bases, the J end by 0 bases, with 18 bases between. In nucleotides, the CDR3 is TGTGCCAGCAGTTTGCTCCGGGCCCGACGGAGCTCTGGAAACACCATATATTTT. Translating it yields CASSLLRARRSSGNTIYF.

CDR3: CASIGVSLAGELFF. In DNA form, the CDR3 reads TGTGCCAGCATAGGGGTCTCATTGGCCGGGGAGCTGTTTTTT. The chain links TRBV28 to TRBJ2-2, with D perhaps TRBD1 (5 bases). Germline V gene data show CDR1 as MDHEN and CDR2 as SYDVKM. The CDR3 spans 14 residues. V was trimmed by 7 bases and J by 6 bases, leaving 15 bases between them.

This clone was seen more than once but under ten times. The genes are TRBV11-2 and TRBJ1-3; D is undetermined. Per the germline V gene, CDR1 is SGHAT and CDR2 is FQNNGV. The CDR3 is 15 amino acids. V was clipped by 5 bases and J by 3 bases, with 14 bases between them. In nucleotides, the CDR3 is TGTGCCAGCAGCCCGGAAGCAGTCGGTGGAAACACCATATATTTT. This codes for CASSPEAVGGNTIYF.

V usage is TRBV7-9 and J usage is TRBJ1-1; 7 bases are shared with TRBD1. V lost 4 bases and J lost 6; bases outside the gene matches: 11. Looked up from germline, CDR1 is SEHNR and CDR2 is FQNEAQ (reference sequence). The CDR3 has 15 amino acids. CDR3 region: CASSSDRRSTAEAFF. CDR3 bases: TGTGCCAGCAGCTCGGACAGGCGGTCTACGGCTGAAGCTTTCTTT.